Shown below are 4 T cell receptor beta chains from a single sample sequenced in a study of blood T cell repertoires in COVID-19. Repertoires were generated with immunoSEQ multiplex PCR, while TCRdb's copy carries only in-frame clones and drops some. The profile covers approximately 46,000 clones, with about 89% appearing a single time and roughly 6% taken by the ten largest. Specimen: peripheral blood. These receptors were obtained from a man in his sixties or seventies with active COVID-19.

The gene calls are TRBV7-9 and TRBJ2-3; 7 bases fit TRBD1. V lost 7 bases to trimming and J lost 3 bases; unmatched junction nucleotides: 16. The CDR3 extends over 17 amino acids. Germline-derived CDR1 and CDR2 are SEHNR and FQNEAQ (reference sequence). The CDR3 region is CASNIGGAGGRTDTQYF. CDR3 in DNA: TGTGCCAGCAACATAGGCGGCGCAGGGGGTCGGACAGATACGCAGTATTTT.

The CDR3 sequence: CASSPRDPETQYF. The CDR3 DNA sequence: TGTGCCAGCTCACCCCGAGATCCAGAGACCCAGTACTTC. The chain joins TRBV18 to TRBJ2-5, with D uncertain. In germline, CDR1 is KGHSH, CDR2 LQKENI. The CDR3 has 13 amino acids. V was pared by 3 bases and J by 4 bases, with 9 bases between.

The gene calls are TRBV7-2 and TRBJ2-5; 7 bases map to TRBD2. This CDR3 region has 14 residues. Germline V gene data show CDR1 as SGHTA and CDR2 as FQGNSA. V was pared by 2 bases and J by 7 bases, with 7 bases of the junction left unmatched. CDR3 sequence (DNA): TGTGCCAGCAGCTTATGGGGGGGAGAGGGGACCCAGTACTTC. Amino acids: CASSLWGGEGTQYF.

The CDR3 is CASAGGKTPSYNEQFF. The CDR3 DNA reads as TGTGCCAGCGCCGGGGGAAAGACACCCTCCTACAATGAGCAGTTCTTC. The chain combines TRBV25-1 with TRBJ2-1, with a possible D match to TRBD2 (6 bases). Germline V gene lookup returns CDR1 MGHDK and CDR2 SYGVNS. V lost 8 bases and J lost 0, with 17 bases in between. CDR3 length: 16 amino acids.